The TCR beta chain under discussion was sequenced for a study of radiotherapy plus CTLA-4 blockade in lung cancer. CDR3 length: 15 residues. Per germline, CDR1 SNHLY and CDR2 FYNNEI. Trimming shortened V by 5 bases and J by 0 bases, and 11 bases separated the two germline ends. This table comes from immunoSEQ multiplex PCR, and its TCRdb copy is limited to in-frame clones, with some not included. This table has 70,000 to 95,000 clones, around 90% appearing once. The receptor's source is a human donor with non-small cell lung cancer that progressed on radiotherapy plus ipilimumab. The starting material was peripheral blood, obtained from a patient treated with radiotherapy plus ipilimumab. The chain combines TRBV2 with TRBJ1-3; D is possibly TRBD1 (6 bases). CDR3 protein: CASSLDSNSGNTIYF. The CDR3, as DNA: TGTGCCAGCAGTTTGGACAGTAACTCTGGAAACACCATATATTTT. Full variable domain (remainder filled in from reference TRBV2 and TRBJ1-3): EPEVTQTPSHQVTQMGQEVILRCVPISNHLYFYWYRQILGQKVEFLVSFYNNEISEKSEIFDDQFSVERPDGSNFTLKIRSTKLEDSAMYFCASSLDSNSGNTIYFGEGSWLTVV.